This TCR beta chain was documented in a study of CD8+CD57+ T cells in acquired aplastic anemia. TCR beta VDJ combinations and CDR3 sequences were profiled from genomic DNA. TCRdb recomputed calls from the reads with MiXCR, one row per CDR3 protein. The table records 250,000 to 300,000 distinct CDR3 sequences, 50% to 65% of them present only once. V dropped 2 bases and J dropped 3; count of bases not matched to a gene: 10. This CDR3 is 16 amino acids long. Per the germline V gene, CDR1 is SGHAT and CDR2 is FQNNGV. The authors sequenced patients whose flow cytometry had shown CD8+CD57+ cell expansion. Patients had not yet gotten any therapy when their blood was taken for sampling. In its sample, this clonotype was seen a few times.

The clonotype comes from a human donor with aplastic anemia. V usage is TRBV11-2 and J usage is TRBJ2-7; 7 bases line up with TRBD1. What was sequenced was sorted CD4+, CD8+, or CD8+CD57+ T cells (not recorded which) from PBMCs. The CDR3 region has the DNA TGTGCCAGCAGCTTACTGACAGGGTCTCAGTACTACGAGCAGTACTTC. Its protein is CASSLLTGSQYYEQYF.